A selection of T cell receptor beta chains follows, all from one sample in a study of OX40 agonist ivuxolimab in advanced cancers. Profiling relied on immunoSEQ multiplex PCR, and the TCRdb table lists in-frame clones only, not all of them. Of 25,000 to 35,000 clones in the sample, approximately 81% were seen once. The source material was CD4+ or CD8+ T cells sorted from blood, sampled in a trial of the OX40 agonist ivuxolimab. The receptors here all came from an adult with an advanced solid tumor such as melanoma, head and neck, liver or kidney cancer. CDR3s include the opening cysteine and the closing phenylalanine or tryptophan. A D gene is named only where the DNA matches it firmly. Expanded clones are given a class, and other clones once, few, many or no size at all.

TRBV2,-,-,TRBJ2-7,TGTGCCAGCTTGTTGAACGAGCAGTACTTC,CASLLNEQYF
TRBV5-1,TRBD1,-,TRBJ1-2,TGCGCCAGCAGCTTGATCGGCCGGGGGGACAGCAGCTATGGCTACACCTTC,CASSLIGRGDSSYGYTF
TRBV4-1,TRBD1,-,TRBJ2-7,TGCGCCAGCAGCCGGGACAGGGCCTACGAGCAGTACTTC,CASSRDRAYEQYF
TRBV19,-,-,TRBJ1-1,TGTGCCAGTAGTATCGCACAGGTGAACACTGAAGCTTTCTTT,CASSIAQVNTEAFF
TRBV12-5,-,-,TRBJ1-1,TGTGCTAGTGGTTTGGTACCGTTTAAGGCTTTCTTT,CASGLVPFKAFF
TRBV9,-,-,TRBJ2-2,TGTGCCAGCAGCGTATTTAGTGGAACCGGGGAGCTGTTTTTT,CASSVFSGTGELFF
TRBV5-4,-,-,TRBJ2-3,TGTGCCAGCAGCTTGGTGGCCACCGTTGGCCCAGATACGCAGTATTTT,CASSLVATVGPDTQYF
TRBV7-9,-,-,TRBJ2-5,TGTGCCAGCAGCTTAGTTACTATCCAAGAGACCCAGTACTTC,CASSLVTIQETQYF
TRBV4-1,TRBD2,-,TRBJ2-5,TGCGCCAGCAGCCTTAGCGGGGGATGGGAGACCCAGTACTTC,CASSLSGGWETQYF
TRBV13,-,-,TRBJ1-1,TGTGCCAGCAGCCCCGGAGTCACTGAAGCTTTCTTT,CASSPGVTEAFF
TRBV11-2,TRBD1,-,TRBJ1-2,TGTGCCAGCAGCTCTACACCGGCAGGGGGCTATGGCTACACCTTC,CASSSTPAGGYGYTF
TRBV9,-,-,TRBJ1-5,TGTGCCAGCAGCGTAGGGGGACGTGAGCCCCAGCATTTT,CASSVGGREPQHF
TRBV21-1,-,-,TRBJ1-5,TGTGCCAGCAGCAAGCTTCGAGGACAGATAAATCAGCCCCAGCATTTT,CASSKLRGQINQPQHF
TRBV19,-,-,TRBJ2-7,TGTGCCAGTAGTCCATACCCGGGACCCTACGAGCAGTACTTC,CASSPYPGPYEQYF
TRBV18,-,-,TRBJ2-7,TGTGCCAGCTCACCCCCACAGGGTAATCCCTACGAGCAGTACTTC,CASSPPQGNPYEQYF
TRBV27,TRBD1,once,TRBJ2-1,TGTGCCAGCAGCTCTTTCCTACAGGGGGGATCCTACAATGAGCAGTTCTTC,CASSSFLQGGSYNEQFF
TRBV11-1,-,-,TRBJ2-5,TGTGCCAGCAGCTTAGCCGACAGGCAAGAGACCCAGTACTTC,CASSLADRQETQYF
TRBV7-6,TRBD1,-,TRBJ1-2,TGTGCCAGCAGCTTAGGGACAGGAGGCTACACCTTC,CASSLGTGGYTF
TRBV7-8,-,-,TRBJ2-5,TGTGCCAGCAGCTTAGCCCGACTCGCCATGGGAGAGACCCAGTACTTC,CASSLARLAMGETQYF
TRBV7-6,TRBD1,-,TRBJ1-3,TGTGCCAGCAGCTTATTACCTCCGGACAGGGGGATTGGAAACACCATATATTTT,CASSLLPPDRGIGNTIYF
TRBV7-6,TRBD1,-,TRBJ2-7,TGTGCCAGCAGCGTGAACCCCCAGGGGGCGGGTGAGCAGTACTTC,CASSVNPQGAGEQYF
TRBV11-2,TRBD1,-,TRBJ1-1,TGTGCCAGCAGCTTAGGTGGGGACAGAGCTGAAGCTTTCTTT,CASSLGGDRAEAFF
TRBV5-5,TRBD1,-,TRBJ1-6,TGTGCCAGCAGCCCCGGGACAGGGAACTATAATTCACCCCTCCACTTT,CASSPGTGNYNSPLHF
TRBV7-2,TRBD1,-,TRBJ1-1,TGTGCCAGCACCGACACGGGCAGGGGGTGGAAGAACACTGAAGCTTTCTTT,CASTDTGRGWKNTEAFF
TRBV7-9,-,-,TRBJ2-7,TGTGCCAGCAGCTCACCCTGGGAAGCGGGCTACGAGCAGTACTTC,CASSSPWEAGYEQYF
TRBV4-2,-,-,TRBJ2-7,TGTGCCAGCAGCCAAGAAAAGGTCCGCTACGAGCAGTACTTC,CASSQEKVRYEQYF
TRBV4-3,-,-,TRBJ2-7,TGCGCCAGCAGCCAAGATAGAGGCTACGAGCAGTACTTC,CASSQDRGYEQYF
TRBV27,-,-,TRBJ1-2,TGTGCCAGCAGCTACACGGCGGACAATAACTATGGCTACACCTTC,CASSYTADNNYGYTF
TRBV6-1,-,-,TRBJ2-7,TGTGCCAGCAGTGAAATAGTCACCACCTACGAGCAGTACTTC,CASSEIVTTYEQYF
TRBV13,-,-,TRBJ2-1,TGTGCCAGCAGTGAGGGAACCAGCTCCTACAATGAGCAGTTCTTC,CASSEGTSSYNEQFF
TRBV29-1,TRBD2,-,TRBJ2-1,TGCAGCGTTGTAGCGGGAGCATTTCAAAGCGATGAGCAGTTCTTC,CSVVAGAFQSDEQFF
TRBV9,TRBD2,-,TRBJ2-1,TGTGCCAGCAGCGTAGGGGGTAGCGGGAGGAAAGGCGATGAGCAGTTCTTC,CASSVGGSGRKGDEQFF
TRBV29-1,-,-,TRBJ2-7,TGCAGCGTTGATTGGCAGGGGAACGACGAGCAGTACTTC,CSVDWQGNDEQYF
TRBV4-1,-,-,TRBJ2-7,TGCGCCAGCAGCCAAGATGGGACCTACCAGGAGCAGTACTTC,CASSQDGTYQEQYF
TRBV10-1,-,few,TRBJ1-6,TGCGCCAGCAGCCAGCAGGGGCCAAGGAGGTCACCCCTCCACTTT,CASSQQGPRRSPLHF
TRBV5-6,TRBD1,-,TRBJ2-5,TGTGCCAGCAAATCCGGGACAGGGTGGGTTAGAGAGACCCAGTACTTC,CASKSGTGWVRETQYF
TRBV6-1,-,-,TRBJ1-1,TGTGCCAGCAGTGTCTGGGGGAACACTGAAGCTTTCTTT,CASSVWGNTEAFF
TRBV9,-,-,TRBJ2-7,TGTGCCAGCAGCGTAGGATATGGGAACGAGCAGTACTTC,CASSVGYGNEQYF
TRBV27,TRBD1,-,TRBJ2-7,TGTGCCAGCAGACCAGGGGGCGGCTACGAGCAGTACTTC,CASRPGGGYEQYF
TRBV5-1,-,once,TRBJ2-5,TGCGCCAGCAGCTTGGCCCCGGGTGTGAGGGAGACCCAGTACTTC,CASSLAPGVRETQYF
TRBV28,TRBD2,-,TRBJ2-5,TGTGCCAGCAGCGATCAAGGGAGGGGCCAAGAGACCCAGTACTTC,CASSDQGRGQETQYF
TRBV7-9,-,-,TRBJ2-1,TGTGCCAGCAGCCGACCTGGCACAGGGAGTTTCAATGAGCAGTTCTTC,CASSRPGTGSFNEQFF
TRBV9,-,-,TRBJ2-3,TGTGCCAGCAGCGTAGTTAGTTCTGATACGCAGTATTTT,CASSVVSSDTQYF
TRBV7-9,-,once,TRBJ1-5,TGTGCCAGCAGCTTAGGGGCGTCCAATCAGCCCCAGCATTTT,CASSLGASNQPQHF
TRBV7-9,-,-,TRBJ2-6,TGTGCCAGCAGCTTAAGCATCTTAGGGGCCAACGTCCTGACTTTC,CASSLSILGANVLTF
TRBV4-1,-,-,TRBJ2-1,TGCGCCAGCAGCCAAGACCGGGGGGCCGGCAATGAGCAGTTCTTC,CASSQDRGAGNEQFF
TRBV7-9,-,-,TRBJ2-7,TGTGCCAGCAGCTTCTCAGCCTACGAGCAGTACTTC,CASSFSAYEQYF